This record concerns one TCR beta chain sequence. Sequenced by immunoSEQ multiplex PCR; TCRdb stores in-frame clones only, minus some. The sample yields tens of thousands of clones, nearly 90% seen once. The CDR3 covers 14 residues. V was shortened by 4 bases and J by 9 bases, with 13 bases between the two germline ends. Germline V lookup: CDR1 SNHLY, CDR2 FYNNEI. The sample belongs to a study of T cell responses to AZD1222 COVID-19 vaccine. The chain employs TRBV2 and TRBJ1-6; D possibly corresponds to TRBD1 (6 bases). The TCR comes from an adult who received the AZD1222 COVID-19 vaccine. Sequenced here: peripheral blood, sampled 28 days after the second AZD1222 dose. The CDR3: CASSVWTEVSPLHF. The CDR3 region has the DNA TGTGCCAGCAGTGTCTGGACAGAGGTTTCACCCCTCCACTTT.